This TCR beta chain was documented in a study of OX40 agonist ivuxolimab in advanced cancers. Assay: immunoSEQ multiplex PCR; the TCRdb copy retains only in-frame clones and omits some. The table records 60,000 to 80,000 clones, approximately 84% of them present only once. Trimming took off 6 bases at V and 0 bases at J, with 17 bases between the two ends. The germline CDR1 and CDR2 sequences are SGHVS and FQNEAQ. The CDR3 is made up of 17 amino acids. V is TRBV7-8 and J is TRBJ2-2; maybe TRBD1 (7 bases). The clonotype comes from an adult with an advanced solid tumor such as melanoma, head and neck, liver or kidney cancer. This specimen consisted of CD4+ or CD8+ T cells sorted from blood, obtained in a trial of the OX40 agonist ivuxolimab. CDR3 region: CASSPRGAGANTGELFF. The DNA of the CDR3 is TGTGCCAGCAGTCCCAGGGGGGCAGGGGCGAACACCGGGGAGCTGTTTTTT.